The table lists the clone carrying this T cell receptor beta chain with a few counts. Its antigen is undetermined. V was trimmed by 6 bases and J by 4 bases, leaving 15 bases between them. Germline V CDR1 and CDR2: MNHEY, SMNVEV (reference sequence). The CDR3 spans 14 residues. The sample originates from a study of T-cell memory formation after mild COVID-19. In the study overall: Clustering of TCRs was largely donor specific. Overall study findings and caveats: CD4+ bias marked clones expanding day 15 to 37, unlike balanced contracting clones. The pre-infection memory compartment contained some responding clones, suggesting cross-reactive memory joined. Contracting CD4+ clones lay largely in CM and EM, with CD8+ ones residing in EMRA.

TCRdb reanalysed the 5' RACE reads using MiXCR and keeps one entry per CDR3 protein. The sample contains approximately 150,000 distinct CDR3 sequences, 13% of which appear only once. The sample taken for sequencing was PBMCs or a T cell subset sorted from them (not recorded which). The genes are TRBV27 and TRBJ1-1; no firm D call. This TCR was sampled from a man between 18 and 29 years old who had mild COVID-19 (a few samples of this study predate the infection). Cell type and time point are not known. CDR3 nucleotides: TGTGCCAGCAGGGCAGGCGGTCTAGTCACTGAAGCTTTCTTT. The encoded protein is CASRAGGLVTEAFF.